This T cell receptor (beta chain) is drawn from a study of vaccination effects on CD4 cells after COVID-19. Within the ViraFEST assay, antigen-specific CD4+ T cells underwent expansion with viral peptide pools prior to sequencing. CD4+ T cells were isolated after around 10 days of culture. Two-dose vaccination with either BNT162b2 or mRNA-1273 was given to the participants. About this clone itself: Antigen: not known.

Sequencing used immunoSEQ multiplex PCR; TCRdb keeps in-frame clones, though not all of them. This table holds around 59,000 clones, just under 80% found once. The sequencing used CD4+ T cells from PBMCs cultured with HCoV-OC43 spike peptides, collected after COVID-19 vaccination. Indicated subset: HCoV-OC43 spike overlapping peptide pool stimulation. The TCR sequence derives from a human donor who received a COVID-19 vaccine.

In nucleotides, the CDR3 is TGTGCCAGCAGCGGGGGGGCAACTAATGAAAAACTGTTTTTT. It specifies CASSGGATNEKLFF. This chain connects TRBV11-2 to TRBJ1-4, with TRBD1 as a possible D gene (5 bases). CDR1 is SGHAT, CDR2 FQNNGV, per germline. This CDR3 comprises 14 residues. The V end lost 5 bases, the J end lost 0 bases, and 7 bases lay between the germline ends.